Listed below are T cell receptor beta chains from one sample, sequenced in a study of blood T cell repertoires in COVID-19. Assay used: immunoSEQ multiplex PCR; TCRdb lists only in-frame clones, some missing. The table includes about 180,000 clones, more than 75% detected once. Sequenced input: PBMCs or T cells enriched from blood (not recorded which). The source is a woman aged 25 to 39 who had recovered from COVID-19. CDR3s include the opening cysteine and the closing phenylalanine or tryptophan. The order of the fields is CDR3 length, J gene, V gene, CDR3 protein.

cdr3_length: 16; j_call: TRBJ2-3; v_call: TRBV5-4; cdr3_aa: CASSLAGGTSTDTQYF
cdr3_length: 14; j_call: TRBJ1-5; v_call: TRBV5-1; cdr3_aa: CASSWDSTDQPQHF
cdr3_length: 14; j_call: TRBJ2-5; v_call: TRBV18; cdr3_aa: CASSQVPGGETQYF
cdr3_length: 13; j_call: TRBJ1-2; v_call: TRBV9; cdr3_aa: CASSFRTGWGYTF
cdr3_length: 16; j_call: TRBJ2-3; v_call: TRBV5-6; cdr3_aa: CASSLVGAGVSDTQYF
cdr3_length: 15; j_call: TRBJ2-1; v_call: TRBV28; cdr3_aa: CASSSRTSVFDEQFF
cdr3_length: 16; j_call: TRBJ1-6; v_call: TRBV3-1/TRBV3-2; cdr3_aa: CASSQEGTGRNSPLHF
cdr3_length: 18; j_call: TRBJ1-1; v_call: TRBV11-3; cdr3_aa: CASSLDLGRGGGNTEAFF
cdr3_length: 16; j_call: TRBJ2-1; v_call: TRBV15; cdr3_aa: CATSGQAGGPSNEQFF
cdr3_length: 14; j_call: TRBJ2-2; v_call: TRBV25-1; cdr3_aa: CASSEDRVGGELFF
cdr3_length: 14; j_call: TRBJ1-2; v_call: TRBV21-1; cdr3_aa: CASSKGGGCDGYTF
cdr3_length: 14; j_call: TRBJ2-5; v_call: TRBV5-1; cdr3_aa: CASSWDRGGETQYF
cdr3_length: 13; j_call: TRBJ1-1; v_call: TRBV27; cdr3_aa: CASRESGGSEAFF
cdr3_length: 17; j_call: TRBJ1-2; v_call: TRBV4-1; cdr3_aa: CASSQDDRANYNYGYTF
cdr3_length: 16; j_call: TRBJ2-7; v_call: TRBV28; cdr3_aa: CASSPETSGSLYEQYF
cdr3_length: 16; j_call: TRBJ1-4; v_call: TRBV5-5; cdr3_aa: CASSPGQVGMNEKLFF
cdr3_length: 15; j_call: TRBJ1-6; v_call: TRBV30; cdr3_aa: CAWSVPAGPNSPLHF
cdr3_length: 15; j_call: TRBJ2-1; v_call: TRBV5-1; cdr3_aa: CASSLGLGGYNEQFF
cdr3_length: 14; j_call: TRBJ2-7; v_call: TRBV10-3; cdr3_aa: CAISDPGKPYEQYF
cdr3_length: 17; j_call: TRBJ2-1; v_call: TRBV28; cdr3_aa: CASSTPTSGRAGNEQFF
cdr3_length: 20; j_call: TRBJ2-7; v_call: TRBV21-1; cdr3_aa: CASTPTGRETQPYYYYEQYF
cdr3_length: 15; j_call: TRBJ2-3; v_call: TRBV19; cdr3_aa: CASSIYAGWQDTQYF
cdr3_length: 15; j_call: TRBJ2-5; v_call: TRBV18; cdr3_aa: CASSPTAGVGETQYF
cdr3_length: 14; j_call: TRBJ1-6; v_call: TRBV5-5; cdr3_aa: CASSPGQGDSPLHF
cdr3_length: 14; j_call: TRBJ2-2; v_call: TRBV2; cdr3_aa: CASRLSGTAHKLFF
cdr3_length: 15; j_call: TRBJ1-6; v_call: TRBV28; cdr3_aa: CASSLGQGYRSPLHF
cdr3_length: 16; j_call: TRBJ2-2; v_call: TRBV29-1; cdr3_aa: CSVEPALAGGTGELFF
cdr3_length: 19; j_call: TRBJ2-7; v_call: TRBV7-8; cdr3_aa: CASGVRDPTRGRPSYEQYF
cdr3_length: 14; j_call: TRBJ2-7; v_call: TRBV5-5; cdr3_aa: CASSPWTGVLQQYF
cdr3_length: 14; j_call: TRBJ1-2; v_call: TRBV4-1; cdr3_aa: CASRRAGADYGYTF
cdr3_length: 18; j_call: TRBJ2-3; v_call: TRBV7-8; cdr3_aa: CASSVPRDPTRPADTQYF